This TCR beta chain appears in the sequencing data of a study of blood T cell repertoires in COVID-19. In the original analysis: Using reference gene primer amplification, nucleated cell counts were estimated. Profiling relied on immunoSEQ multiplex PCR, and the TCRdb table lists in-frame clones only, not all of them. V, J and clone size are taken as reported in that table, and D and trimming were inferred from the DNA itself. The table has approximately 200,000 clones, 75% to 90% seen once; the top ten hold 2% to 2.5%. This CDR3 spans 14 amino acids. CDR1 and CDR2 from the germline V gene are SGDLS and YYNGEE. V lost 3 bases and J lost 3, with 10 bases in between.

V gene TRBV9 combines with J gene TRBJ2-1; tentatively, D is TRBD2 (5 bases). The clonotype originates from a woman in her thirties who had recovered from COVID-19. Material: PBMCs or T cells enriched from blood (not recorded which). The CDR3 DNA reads TGTGCCAGCAGCGGAGCGGCCCACTACAATGAGCAGTTCTTC. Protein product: CASSGAAHYNEQFF.